The 22 T cell receptor beta chains presented below share a single source sample, sequenced in a study of shared clonotypes between healthy human individuals. Libraries were prepared by immunoSEQ multiplex PCR; TCRdb keeps only in-frame clonotypes and omits some of them. The data show around 2.5 million clones, 93% seen once. The sequencing input was naive CD4+ T cells from PBMCs. Subset: CD45RA+ positively selected. These receptors were obtained from a man between 18 and 29 years old in good health. Some clones in this sample may be carry-over from other donors' samples.

This chain uses TRBV28 with TRBJ2-1; D may correspond to TRBD1 or TRBD2 (6 bases each). The CDR3 is 16 amino acids. Germline CDR1 is MDHEN and CDR2 is SYDVKM. Trimming took 2 bases from V and 1 from J, leaving 12 bases between them. As DNA, the CDR3 is TGTGCCAGCAGTTTAGGTGGGGGGCTATCCTACAATGAGCAGTTCTTC. Its protein is CASSLGGGLSYNEQFF. Combining the CDR3 with reference TRBV28 and TRBJ2-1 gives the whole variable domain DVKVTQSSRYLVKRTGEKVFLECVQDMDHENMFWYRQDPGLGLRLIYFSYDVKMKEKGDIPEGYSVSREKKERFSLILESASTNQTSMYLCASSLGGGLSYNEQFFGPGTRLTVL.

Note on this clone: Additional DNA sequences in this sample encode the identical CDR3. The V call is TRBV18, the J call TRBJ1-5; D gene ambiguous. This CDR3 spans 13 amino acids. Germline values: CDR1 KGHSH, CDR2 LQKENI. V was trimmed by 3 bases and J by 0 bases, leaving 3 bases between them. This chain's CDR3 is CASSPFSNQPQHF. Written as DNA, the CDR3 is TGTGCCAGCTCACCGTTTAGCAATCAGCCCCAGCATTTT.

The chain is built from TRBV6-5 and TRBJ1-2; D is perhaps TRBD1 (6 bases). The CDR3 has 13 amino acids. Germline V gives CDR1 MNHEY, CDR2 SVGAGI. The V end lost 2 bases, the J end lost 7 bases, and 11 bases lay between the germline ends. The CDR3: CASSYEGVRGYTF. The CDR3 DNA sequence: TGTGCCAGCAGTTACGAGGGGGTGCGTGGCTACACCTTC.

V is TRBV28 and J is TRBJ1-1; D is uncertain. CDR1 and CDR2 from the germline V gene are MDHEN and SYDVKM. The CDR3 contains 12 residues. The ends were cut back, 7 bases at V and 3 bases at J, with 9 bases in the middle. This CDR3 reads CASTRSYTEAFF. The CDR3 DNA follows: TGTGCCAGCACCCGGAGCTACACTGAAGCTTTCTTT. Together with reference TRBV28 and TRBJ1-1, the CDR3 gives the full variable domain: DVKVTQSSRYLVKRTGEKVFLECVQDMDHENMFWYRQDPGLGLRLIYFSYDVKMKEKGDIPEGYSVSREKKERFSLILESASTNQTSMYLCASTRSYTEAFFGQGTRLTVV.

The chain links TRBV28 to TRBJ2-7, with D tentatively TRBD2 (6 bases). Trimming removed 3 bases at V and 3 bases at J, with 15 bases between. In germline, CDR1 is MDHEN, CDR2 SYDVKM. The CDR3 totals 15 residues. The CDR3 spells CASSFKAGLNYEQYF. In DNA, the CDR3 is TGTGCCAGCAGTTTTAAGGCGGGGCTAAACTACGAGCAGTACTTC.

The rearrangement uses TRBV27 and TRBJ1-1, with 11 bases matching TRBD1. The CDR3 spans 13 residues. Trimming cost V 5 bases and J 8 bases; bases outside gene matches: 4. The germline V gene has CDR1 MNHEY and CDR2 SMNVEV (reference sequence). Here the CDR3 DNA reads TGTGCCAGCAGTGGACAGGGGGCCGGCGAAGCTTTCTTT. It translates to CASSGQGAGEAFF.

The CDR3 here is CAISAMASDARYNEQFF. In DNA form, the CDR3 reads TGTGCCATCAGTGCTATGGCTAGCGATGCAAGATACAATGAGCAGTTCTTC. The genes are TRBV10-3 and TRBJ2-1; possible D gene TRBD2, 6 bases. The germline V gene encodes CDR1 ENHRY and CDR2 SYGVKD. The V gene lost 4 bases and the J gene lost 4 bases, with 20 bases spanning the gap. The CDR3 contains 17 residues.

The chain recombines TRBV10-2 with TRBJ2-3, with 7 bases aligning to TRBD1. The J segment lost 1 base and the V segment lost 6 bases, leaving 16 bases of the junction unmatched. The germline CDR1 and CDR2 sequences are WSHSY and SAAADI. This CDR3 comprises 18 residues. CDR3: CASRTGTETLTRTDTQYF. Here the CDR3 DNA reads TGCGCCAGCAGAACCGGGACAGAAACACTAACTCGCACAGATACGCAGTATTTT.

This chain joins TRBV28 and TRBJ1-1, with a possible D match to TRBD1 (6 bases). The CDR3 loop spans 13 amino acids. In germline, CDR1 is MDHEN, CDR2 SYDVKM. V was shortened by 7 bases and J by 5 bases, with 14 bases between the two germline ends. This CDR3 reads CASTLQGPTEAFF. CDR3 nucleotide sequence: TGTGCCAGCACCTTACAGGGACCGACTGAAGCTTTCTTT.

This clone was seen a single time. The chain is built from TRBV6-5 and TRBJ2-7; no definite D call. Germline V gene sequence: CDR1 MNHEY, CDR2 SVGAGI. V lost 2 bases and J 9 bases, leaving 8 bases between the germline ends. The CDR3 loop spans 11 amino acids. As DNA, the CDR3 is TGTGCCAGCAGTTACGCTGGGCGGCAGTACTTC. Its translation: CASSYAGRQYF.

The chain carries TRBV4-3 and TRBJ1-2, with D possibly being TRBD1 (5 bases). CDR1 and CDR2 from the germline V gene are LGHNA and YSLEER. The V end was cut by 5 bases, the J end by 4 bases, with 14 bases between. This CDR3 region has 14 residues. The CDR3 sequence is CASSTGTDLYGYTF. DNA of the CDR3: TGCGCCAGCAGCACCGGGACGGACCTCTATGGCTACACCTTC.

The chain links TRBV5-1 to TRBJ2-5; 11 bases agree with TRBD2. V dropped 1 base and J dropped 4; count of bases not matched to a gene: 6. Germline assignment: CDR1 SGHRS and CDR2 YFSETQ. This CDR3 region has 16 residues. CDR3 nucleotides: TGCGCCAGCAGCTTGTTAGCGGGAGGGCTAGCAGAGACCCAGTACTTC. Translating gives CASSLLAGGLAETQYF.

This clone showed up just once. The rearrangement uses TRBV15 and TRBJ1-1, with D unresolved. Germline values: CDR1 LNHNV, CDR2 YYDKDF (reference sequence). The CDR3 is 15 residues long. V was cut by 7 bases and J by 1 base, with 16 bases left in between. The CDR3: CATKRSGSANTEAFF. The CDR3 nucleotides are TGTGCCACCAAAAGGAGCGGTAGCGCGAACACTGAAGCTTTCTTT. The variable domain in full, completed from reference TRBV15 and TRBJ1-1, reads DAMVIQNPRYQVTQFGKPVTLSCSQTLNHNVMYWYQQKSSQAPKLLFHYYDKDFNNEADTPDNFQSRRPNTSFCFLDIRSPGLGDTAMYLCATKRSGSANTEAFFGQGTRLTVV.

This chain connects TRBV6-6 to TRBJ2-1; 9 bases are a match to TRBD1. Germline V gene data show CDR1 as MNHNY and CDR2 as SVGAGI (reference sequence). The CDR3 is made up of 14 amino acids. Germline trimming cut 2 bases from V and 7 bases from J; bases unmatched to any gene: 3. The CDR3 bases are TGTGCCAGCAGTTACGGGACAGGGATGAATGAGCAGTTCTTC. This sequence encodes CASSYGTGMNEQFF.

The rearrangement joins TRBV4-1 to TRBJ2-2; no clear D gene. CDR1 is MGHRA and CDR2 is YSYEKL in the germline V gene. The CDR3 consists of 16 residues. V lost 0 bases to trimming and J lost 4 bases, with 12 bases between them. The CDR3 DNA reads TGCGCCAGCAGCCAAGAGTGGACCCGACTCACCGGGGAGCTGTTTTTT. This encodes CASSQEWTRLTGELFF.

The chain combines TRBV28 with TRBJ2-1; 7 nucleotides align to TRBD2. The V segment lost 6 bases and the J segment 0 bases; nucleotides outside the gene matches: 8. The CDR3 loop spans 16 amino acids. Germline V gene data show CDR1 as MDHEN and CDR2 as SYDVKM. The CDR3 DNA is TGTGCCAGCAGCAGTAGACTAGCCCTCTCCTACAATGAGCAGTTCTTC. Protein product: CASSSRLALSYNEQFF.

The chain recombines TRBV4-1 with TRBJ2-5; 11 bases fit TRBD2. The J call may not be correct, given that the DNA end is closer to TRBJ2-7. Germline V gene data show CDR1 as MGHRA and CDR2 as YSYEKL. The CDR3 totals 15 residues. CDR3 DNA: TGCGCCAGCAGCCAGGGACTAGCGGACCGCTACGAGCAGTACTTC. Encoded protein: CASSQGLADRYEQYF.

The rearrangement links TRBV28 to TRBJ2-2; D might be TRBD1 or TRBD2, each matching 5 bases. There are 15 residues in the CDR3. Trimming shortened V by 2 bases and J by 4 bases, and 11 bases separated the two germline ends. Germline loops: CDR1 MDHEN, CDR2 SYDVKM. The CDR3 is CASSLLRGATGELFF. In DNA form, the CDR3 reads TGTGCCAGCAGTTTACTGAGGGGAGCCACCGGGGAGCTGTTTTTT.

The chain couples TRBV18 to TRBJ2-3; TRBD2 agrees at 8 bases. The CDR3 runs 16 residues. The J segment lost 2 bases and the V segment lost 3 bases, leaving 7 bases of the junction unmatched. Germline V gene data show CDR1 as KGHSH and CDR2 as LQKENI. The CDR3 region is CASSPVRLANTDTQYF. CDR3 DNA sequence: TGTGCCAGCTCACCTGTTCGACTAGCGAACACAGATACGCAGTATTTT. The full variable domain, with the rest looked up from reference TRBV18 and TRBJ2-3, is NAGVMQNPRHLVRRRGQEARLRCSPMKGHSHVYWYRQLPEEGLKFMVYLQKENIIDESGMPKERFSAEFPKEGPSILRIQQVVRGDSAAYFCASSPVRLANTDTQYFGPGTRLTVL.

The chain employs TRBV13 and TRBJ2-1; unclear D gene. The V and J ends lost 5 bases and 9 bases respectively, with 20 bases between them. From germline, CDR1 is PRHDT and CDR2 FYEKMQ (reference sequence). The CDR3 consists of 15 residues. The CDR3, as DNA: TGTGCCAGCAGCCGAAGGCCGGGCCCAGAAACTGAGCAGTTCTTC. Translation: CASSRRPGPETEQFF.

V gene TRBV7-2 combines with J gene TRBJ2-3; D is uncertain. Trimming took off 1 base at V and 1 base at J, with 9 bases between the two ends. The CDR3 runs to 15 residues. Germline-derived CDR1 and CDR2 are SGHTA and FQGNSA. The CDR3 region is CASSLERRGTDTQYF. The CDR3 region has the DNA TGTGCCAGCAGCTTAGAGCGCCGGGGCACAGATACGCAGTATTTT.

This chain joins TRBV5-1 and TRBJ1-1, with D possibly matching TRBD1 (6 bases). The V gene lost 4 bases and the J gene lost 0 bases, with 10 bases spanning the gap. Germline assignment: CDR1 SGHRS and CDR2 YFSETQ. The CDR3 is 14 residues long. The CDR3 protein is CASSGTGLNTEAFF. The CDR3 DNA sequence: TGCGCCAGCAGCGGAACAGGGCTGAACACTGAAGCTTTCTTT.